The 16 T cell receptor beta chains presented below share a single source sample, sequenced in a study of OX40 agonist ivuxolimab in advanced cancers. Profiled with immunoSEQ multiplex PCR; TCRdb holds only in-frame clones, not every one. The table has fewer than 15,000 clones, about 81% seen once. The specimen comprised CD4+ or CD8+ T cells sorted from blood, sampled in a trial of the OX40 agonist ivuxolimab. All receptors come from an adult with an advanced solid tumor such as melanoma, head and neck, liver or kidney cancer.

CDR3 residues: CARSLARGPYEQYF. The CDR3 DNA sequence: TGTGCCAGAAGCCTCGCCCGGGGGCCGTACGAGCAGTACTTC. This chain connects TRBV7-5 to TRBJ2-7. TRBV7-5 has pseudogene status. The CDR3 contains 14 residues.

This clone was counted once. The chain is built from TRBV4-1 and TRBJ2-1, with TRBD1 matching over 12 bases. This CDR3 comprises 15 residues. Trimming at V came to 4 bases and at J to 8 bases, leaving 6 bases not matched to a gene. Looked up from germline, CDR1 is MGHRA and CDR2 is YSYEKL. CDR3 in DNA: TGCGCCAGCAGCCTTGAAGGGACAGGGGGCGATGAGCAGTTCTTC. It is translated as CASSLEGTGGDEQFF.

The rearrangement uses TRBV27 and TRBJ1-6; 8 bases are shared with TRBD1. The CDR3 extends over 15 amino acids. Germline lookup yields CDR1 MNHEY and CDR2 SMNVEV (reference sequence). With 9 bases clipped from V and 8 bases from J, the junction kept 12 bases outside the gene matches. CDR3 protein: CASLQGAGLDSPLHF. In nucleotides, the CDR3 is TGTGCCAGTCTCCAGGGGGCTGGTCTCGATTCACCCCTCCACTTT.

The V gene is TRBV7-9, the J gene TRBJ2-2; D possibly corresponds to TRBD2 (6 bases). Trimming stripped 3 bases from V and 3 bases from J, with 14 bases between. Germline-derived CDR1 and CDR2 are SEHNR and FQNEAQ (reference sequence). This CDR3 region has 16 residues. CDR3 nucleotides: TGTGCCAGCAGCTTTCCATCGGGAGAGTACACCGGGGAGCTGTTTTTT. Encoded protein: CASSFPSGEYTGELFF.

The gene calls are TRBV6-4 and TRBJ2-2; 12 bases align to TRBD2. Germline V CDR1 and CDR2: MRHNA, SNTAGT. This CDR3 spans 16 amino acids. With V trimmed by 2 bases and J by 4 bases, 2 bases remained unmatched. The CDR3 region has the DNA TGTGCCAGCAGTGACGCTAGCGGGGGGGCCACCGGGGAGCTGTTTTTT. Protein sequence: CASSDASGGATGELFF.

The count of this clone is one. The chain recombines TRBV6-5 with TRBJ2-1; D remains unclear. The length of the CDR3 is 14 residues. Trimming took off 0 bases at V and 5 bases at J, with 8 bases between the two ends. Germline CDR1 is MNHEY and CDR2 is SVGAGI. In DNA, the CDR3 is TGTGCCAGCAGTTACTCGGGTAGAAACAATGAGCAGTTCTTC. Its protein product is CASSYSGRNNEQFF.

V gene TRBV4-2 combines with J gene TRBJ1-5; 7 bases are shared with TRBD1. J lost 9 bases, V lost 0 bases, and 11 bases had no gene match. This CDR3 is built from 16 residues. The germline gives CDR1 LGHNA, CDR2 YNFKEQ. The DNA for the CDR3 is TGTGCCAGCAGCCAAGAAGGTCTGGGGACAGCCGTGCCCCAGCATTTT. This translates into CASSQEGLGTAVPQHF.

This CDR3 reads CASSDGGLAYEQYF. The CDR3 DNA reads TGTGCCAGCAGTGATGGGGGGCTTGCCTACGAGCAGTACTTC. The chain is built from TRBV6-1 and TRBJ2-7; TRBD1 or TRBD2 may be the D gene (6 bases each). V was pared by 3 bases and J by 2 bases, with 11 bases between. This CDR3 spans 14 amino acids. Germline lookup yields CDR1 MNHNS and CDR2 SASEGT.

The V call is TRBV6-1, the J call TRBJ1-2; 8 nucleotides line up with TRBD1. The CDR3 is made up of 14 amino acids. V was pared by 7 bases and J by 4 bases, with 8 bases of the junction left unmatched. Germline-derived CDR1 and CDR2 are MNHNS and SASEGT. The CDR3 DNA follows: TGTGCCAGCAACGCACAGGGGGGGGGCTATGGCTACACCTTC. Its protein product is CASNAQGGGYGYTF.

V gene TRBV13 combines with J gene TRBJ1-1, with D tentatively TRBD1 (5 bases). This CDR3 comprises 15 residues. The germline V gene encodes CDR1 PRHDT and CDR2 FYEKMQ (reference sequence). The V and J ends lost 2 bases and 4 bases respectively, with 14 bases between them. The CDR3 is CASSLFRDGFTEAFF. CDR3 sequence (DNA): TGTGCCAGCAGCTTATTCCGGGACGGATTCACTGAAGCTTTCTTT. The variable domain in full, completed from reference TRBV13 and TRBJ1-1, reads AAGVIQSPRHLIKEKRETATLKCYPIPRHDTVYWYQQGPGQDPQFLISFYEKMQSDKGSIPDRFSAQQFSDYHSELNMSSLELGDSALYFCASSLFRDGFTEAFFGQGTRLTVV.

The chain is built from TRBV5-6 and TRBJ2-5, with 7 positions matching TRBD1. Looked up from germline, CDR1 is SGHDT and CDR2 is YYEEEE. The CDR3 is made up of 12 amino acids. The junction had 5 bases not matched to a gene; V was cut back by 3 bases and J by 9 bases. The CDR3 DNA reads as TGTGCCAGCAGCTCCCAGGGGGTGGCCCAGTACTTC. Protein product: CASSSQGVAQYF.

CDR3 sequence reads: CSASSGGELFF. CDR3 in DNA: TGCAGTGCTAGCTCCGGAGGGGAGCTGTTTTTT. The rearrangement joins TRBV20-1 to TRBJ2-2; D remains unclear. With 3 bases removed from V and 8 bases from J, the gap between germline ends came to 7 bases. The CDR3 is 11 amino acids. Per the germline V gene, CDR1 is DFQATT and CDR2 is SNEGSKA (reference sequence).

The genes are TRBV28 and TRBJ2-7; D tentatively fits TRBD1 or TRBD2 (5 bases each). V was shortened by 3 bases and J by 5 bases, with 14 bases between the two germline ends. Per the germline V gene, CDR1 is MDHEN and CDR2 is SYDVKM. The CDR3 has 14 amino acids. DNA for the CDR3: TGTGCCAGCAGTTTTGAGGGGCTCTTCGACGAGCAGTACTTC. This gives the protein CASSFEGLFDEQYF.

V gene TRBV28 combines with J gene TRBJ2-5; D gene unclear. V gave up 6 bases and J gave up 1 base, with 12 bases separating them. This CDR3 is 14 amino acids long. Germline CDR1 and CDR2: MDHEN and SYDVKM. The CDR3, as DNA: TGTGCCAGCAGGGACCATAGGTCCCAAGAGACCCAGTACTTC. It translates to CASRDHRSQETQYF.

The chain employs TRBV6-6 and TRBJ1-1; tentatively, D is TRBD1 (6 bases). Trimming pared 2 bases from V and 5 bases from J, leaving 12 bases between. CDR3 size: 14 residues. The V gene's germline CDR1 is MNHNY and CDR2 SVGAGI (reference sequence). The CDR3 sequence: CASSYLGRGTEAFF. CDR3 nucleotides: TGTGCCAGCAGTTACCTCGGCAGGGGAACTGAAGCTTTCTTT.

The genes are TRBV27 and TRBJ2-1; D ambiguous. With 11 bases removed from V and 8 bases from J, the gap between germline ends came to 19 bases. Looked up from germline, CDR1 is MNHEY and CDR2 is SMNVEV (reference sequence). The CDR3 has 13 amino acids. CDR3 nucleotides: TGTGCCTCCCGAAGGGCCCAAGTGGATGAGCAGTTCTTC. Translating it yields CASRRAQVDEQFF.